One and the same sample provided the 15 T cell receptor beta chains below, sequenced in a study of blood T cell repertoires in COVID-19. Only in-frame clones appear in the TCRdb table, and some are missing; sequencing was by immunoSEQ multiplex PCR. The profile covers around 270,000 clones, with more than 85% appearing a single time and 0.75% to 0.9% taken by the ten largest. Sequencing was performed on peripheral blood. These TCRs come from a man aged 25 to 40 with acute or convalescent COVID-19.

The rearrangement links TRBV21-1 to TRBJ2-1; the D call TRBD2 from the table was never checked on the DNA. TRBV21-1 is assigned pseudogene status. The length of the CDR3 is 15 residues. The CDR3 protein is CASSKGVGLNNEQFF. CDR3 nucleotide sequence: TGTGCCAGCAGCAAAGGCGTGGGACTCAACAATGAGCAGTTCTTC.

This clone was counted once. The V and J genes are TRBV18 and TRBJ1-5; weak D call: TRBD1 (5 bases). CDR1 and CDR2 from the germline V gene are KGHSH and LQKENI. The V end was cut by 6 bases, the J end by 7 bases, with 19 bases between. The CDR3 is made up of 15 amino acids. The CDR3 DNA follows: TGTGCCAGCTCGGGAGATACGGGGGTAAAACAGCCCCAGCATTTT. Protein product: CASSGDTGVKQPQHF. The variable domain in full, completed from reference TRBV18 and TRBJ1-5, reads NAGVMQNPRHLVRRRGQEARLRCSPMKGHSHVYWYRQLPEEGLKFMVYLQKENIIDESGMPKERFSAEFPKEGPSILRIQQVVRGDSAAYFCASSGDTGVKQPQHFGDGTRLSIL.

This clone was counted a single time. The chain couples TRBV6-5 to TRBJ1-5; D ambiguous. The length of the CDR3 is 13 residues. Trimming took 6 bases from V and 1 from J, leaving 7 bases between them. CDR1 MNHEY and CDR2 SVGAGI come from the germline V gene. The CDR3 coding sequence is TGTGCCAGCAGGGAGCACAGCAATCAGCCCCAGCATTTT. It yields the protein CASREHSNQPQHF.

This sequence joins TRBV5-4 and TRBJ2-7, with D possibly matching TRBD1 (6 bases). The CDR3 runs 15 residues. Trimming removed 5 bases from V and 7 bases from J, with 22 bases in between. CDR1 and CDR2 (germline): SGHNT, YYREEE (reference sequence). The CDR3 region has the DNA TGTGCCAGCAGTCTGGTCCTCACAGGGCGTGGAGAGCAGTACTTC. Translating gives CASSLVLTGRGEQYF.

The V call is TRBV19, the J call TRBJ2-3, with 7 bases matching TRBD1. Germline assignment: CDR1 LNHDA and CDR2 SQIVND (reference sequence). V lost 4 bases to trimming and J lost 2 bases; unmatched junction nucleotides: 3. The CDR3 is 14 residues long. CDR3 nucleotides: TGTGCCAGTAGTAAACAGGGGTACACAGATACGCAGTATTTT. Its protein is CASSKQGYTDTQYF.

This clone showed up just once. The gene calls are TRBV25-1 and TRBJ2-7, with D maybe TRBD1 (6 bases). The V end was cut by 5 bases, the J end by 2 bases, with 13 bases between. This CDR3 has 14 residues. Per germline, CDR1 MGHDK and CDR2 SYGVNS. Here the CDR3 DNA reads TGTGCCAGCAGTTCATCAGGGGCGGCCTACGAGCAGTACTTC. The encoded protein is CASSSSGAAYEQYF.

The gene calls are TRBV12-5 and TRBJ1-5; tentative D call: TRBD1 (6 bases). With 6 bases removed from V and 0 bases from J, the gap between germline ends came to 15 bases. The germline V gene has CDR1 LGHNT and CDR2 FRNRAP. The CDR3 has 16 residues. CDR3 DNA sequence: TGTGCTAGTGGGCCAGGGGCGGAATATAGCAATCAGCCCCAGCATTTT. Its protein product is CASGPGAEYSNQPQHF.

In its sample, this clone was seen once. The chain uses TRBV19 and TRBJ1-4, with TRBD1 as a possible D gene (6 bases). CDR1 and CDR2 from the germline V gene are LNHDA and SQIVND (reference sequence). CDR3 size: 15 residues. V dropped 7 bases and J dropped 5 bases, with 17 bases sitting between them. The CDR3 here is CASKGRAQGNEKLFF. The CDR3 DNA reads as TGTGCCAGTAAAGGGCGGGCACAGGGAAATGAAAAACTGTTTTTT.

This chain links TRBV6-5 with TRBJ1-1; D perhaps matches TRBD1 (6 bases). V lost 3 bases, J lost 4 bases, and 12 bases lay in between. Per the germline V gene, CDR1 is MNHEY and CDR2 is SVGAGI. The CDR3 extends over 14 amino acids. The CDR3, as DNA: TGTGCCAGCAGTTATAACAGGGCGGGCACTGAAGCTTTCTTT. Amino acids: CASSYNRAGTEAFF.

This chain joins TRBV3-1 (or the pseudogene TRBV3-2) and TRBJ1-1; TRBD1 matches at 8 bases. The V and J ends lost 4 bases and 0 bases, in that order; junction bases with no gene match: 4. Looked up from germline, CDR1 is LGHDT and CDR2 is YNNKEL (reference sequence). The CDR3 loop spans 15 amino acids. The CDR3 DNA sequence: TGTGCCAGCAGCCTCAGGGGGCGCATGAACACTGAAGCTTTCTTT. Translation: CASSLRGRMNTEAFF.

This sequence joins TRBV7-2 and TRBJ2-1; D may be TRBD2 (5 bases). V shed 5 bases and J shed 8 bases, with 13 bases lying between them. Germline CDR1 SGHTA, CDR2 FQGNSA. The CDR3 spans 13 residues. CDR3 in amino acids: CASSAQLVYEQFF. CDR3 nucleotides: TGTGCCAGCAGCGCGCAACTAGTCTATGAGCAGTTCTTC.

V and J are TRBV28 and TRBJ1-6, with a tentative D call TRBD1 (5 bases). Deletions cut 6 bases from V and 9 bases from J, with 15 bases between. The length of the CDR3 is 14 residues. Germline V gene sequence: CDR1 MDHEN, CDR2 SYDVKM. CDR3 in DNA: TGTGCCAGCAGCCAGCCAGGGCCTCCTTCACCCCTCCACTTT. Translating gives CASSQPGPPSPLHF.

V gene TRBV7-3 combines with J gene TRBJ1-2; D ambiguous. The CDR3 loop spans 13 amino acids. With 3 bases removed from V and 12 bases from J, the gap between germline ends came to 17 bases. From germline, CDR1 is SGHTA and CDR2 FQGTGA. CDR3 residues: CASSFPPSTGDTF. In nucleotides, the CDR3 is TGTGCCAGCAGCTTTCCTCCCTCGACCGGGGACACCTTC.

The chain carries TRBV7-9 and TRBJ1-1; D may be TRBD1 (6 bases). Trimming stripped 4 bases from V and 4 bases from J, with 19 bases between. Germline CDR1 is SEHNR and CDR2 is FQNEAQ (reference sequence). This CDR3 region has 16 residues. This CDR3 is CASSSREGGVPTEAFF. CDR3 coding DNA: TGTGCCAGCAGCTCCCGGGAGGGGGGTGTCCCCACTGAAGCTTTCTTT.

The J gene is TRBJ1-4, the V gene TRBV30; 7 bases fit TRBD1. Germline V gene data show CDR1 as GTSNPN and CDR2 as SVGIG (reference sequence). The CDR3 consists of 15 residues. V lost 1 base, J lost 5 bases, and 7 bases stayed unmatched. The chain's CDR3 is CAWSETGQLNEKLFF. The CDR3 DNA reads TGTGCCTGGAGTGAGACGGGACAGCTCAATGAAAAACTGTTTTTT.